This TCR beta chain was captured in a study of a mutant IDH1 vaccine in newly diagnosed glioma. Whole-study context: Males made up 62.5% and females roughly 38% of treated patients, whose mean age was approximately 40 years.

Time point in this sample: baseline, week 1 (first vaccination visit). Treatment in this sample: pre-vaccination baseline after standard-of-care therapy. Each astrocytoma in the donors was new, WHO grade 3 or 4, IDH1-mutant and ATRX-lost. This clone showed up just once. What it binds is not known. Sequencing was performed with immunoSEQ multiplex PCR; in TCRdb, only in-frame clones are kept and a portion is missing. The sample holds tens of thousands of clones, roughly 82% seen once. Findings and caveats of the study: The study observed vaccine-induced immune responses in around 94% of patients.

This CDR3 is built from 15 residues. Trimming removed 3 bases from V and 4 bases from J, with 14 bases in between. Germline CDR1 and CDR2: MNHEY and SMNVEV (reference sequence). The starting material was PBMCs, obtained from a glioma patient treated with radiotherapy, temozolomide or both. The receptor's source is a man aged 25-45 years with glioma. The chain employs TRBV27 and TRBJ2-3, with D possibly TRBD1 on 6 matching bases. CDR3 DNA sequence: TGTGCCAGCAGTTTGTATCAGGGGTTGGCAGATACGCAGTATTTT. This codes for CASSLYQGLADTQYF.